The 11 T cell receptor beta chains listed next were all sequenced from one sample in a study of human T cells and chemical hapten exposure. The time point was: healthy volunteer bleed at 6 weeks. The template was total RNA from unfractionated whole blood. One entry per CDR3 protein results from TCRdb running MiXCR on the RACE reads. Seen here are 35,000 to 50,000 distinct CDR3 sequences, around 3.6% observed once, and the top ten hold about 6%. Material: whole blood. Receptor source: a human donor in good health. Some clones in this sample may be carry-over from other donors' samples.

At least ten counts were recorded for this clonotype. The rearrangement links TRBV20-1 to TRBJ1-1; D is unclear. The CDR3 length is 16 residues. Trimming cost V 6 bases and J 0 bases, with 20 bases left between them. The germline V gene has CDR1 DFQATT and CDR2 SNEGSKA (reference sequence). CDR3 DNA sequence: TGCAGTGCCACCCCCCGGGAGACGGCGTTGAACACTGAAGCTTTCTTT. Residues: CSATPRETALNTEAFF.

The chain couples TRBV28 to TRBJ2-5, with D perhaps TRBD1 or TRBD2 (5 bases each). V lost 5 bases and J 1 base, leaving 17 bases between the germline ends. The CDR3 loop spans 16 amino acids. Germline CDR1 reads MDHEN; CDR2 reads SYDVKM. Here the CDR3 DNA reads TGTGCCAGCAGTCCCCGGAGGACAATTATCCAAGAGACCCAGTACTTC. This codes for CASSPRRTIIQETQYF.

There are many counts of this clonotype. The chain has TRBV5-5 and TRBJ1-2; D is uncertain. V was cut by 0 bases and J by 0 bases, with 15 bases left in between. This CDR3 comprises 17 residues. From germline, CDR1 is SGHKS and CDR2 YYEKEE (reference sequence). The CDR3 sequence is CASSLDWRVVPNYGYTF. The CDR3 nucleotides read TGTGCCAGCAGCTTGGATTGGAGGGTAGTGCCTAACTATGGCTACACCTTC. The variable domain in full, completed from reference TRBV5-5 and TRBJ1-2, reads DAGVTQSPTHLIKTRGQQVTLRCSPISGHKSVSWYQQVLGQGPQFIFQYYEKEERGRGNFPDRFSARQFPNYSSELNVNALLLGDSALYLCASSLDWRVVPNYGYTFGSGTRLTVV.

The sample holds many counts of this clonotype. This chain joins TRBV28 and TRBJ1-1, with D possibly matching TRBD1 (6 bases). Between the trimmed V and J ends, which lost 6 bases and 0 bases, there was a span of 11 bases. CDR1 and CDR2 from the germline V gene are MDHEN and SYDVKM. This CDR3 is built from 14 residues. CDR3 coding DNA: TGTGCCAGCAGCCCAGGGGCCGTGAACACTGAAGCTTTCTTT. It codes for CASSPGAVNTEAFF.

This clonotype was counted at least ten times. The chain has TRBV6-2 or TRBV6-3 and TRBJ2-3; TRBD2 matches 12 bases. V shed 6 bases, J shed 5 bases, and the junction held 9 bases outside the gene matches. Germline CDR1 and CDR2: MNHEY and SVGEGT. This CDR3 spans 16 amino acids. The CDR3 coding sequence is TGTGCCAGCAGACAAACTAGCGGGAGGTCGAGAGATACGCAGTATTTT. Its translation is CASRQTSGRSRDTQYF.

This clonotype was picked up a small number of times. CDR3 amino acids: CASSPRGAGELFF. The CDR3 region has the DNA TGTGCCAGCAGTCCCCGTGGTGCCGGGGAGCTGTTTTTT. This chain connects TRBV27 to TRBJ2-2, with D unclear. The CDR3 is 13 residues long. With 5 bases removed from V and 6 bases from J, the gap between germline ends came to 10 bases. CDR1 and CDR2 (germline): MNHEY, SMNVEV (reference sequence).

The chain is built from TRBV27 and TRBJ1-5; D uncertain. CDR1 MNHEY and CDR2 SMNVEV come from the germline V gene (reference sequence). The V gene lost 6 bases and the J gene lost 4 bases, with 13 bases spanning the gap. The CDR3 has 14 residues. The CDR3 coding sequence is TGTGCCAGCAGGGGAGGCTTAGGAAATCAGCCCCAGCATTTT. This translates into CASRGGLGNQPQHF.

By sample fraction, this clonotype is medium-sized. The chain employs TRBV30 and TRBJ2-1, with 8 bases that match TRBD2. V gave up 3 bases and J gave up 14 bases; unmatched junction bases: 18. The CDR3 length is 15 residues. Looked up from germline, CDR1 is GTSNPN and CDR2 is SVGIG (reference sequence). CDR3 nucleotide sequence: TGTGCCTGGAGCGAACCTCCGCTGGCGGGAGGTTCGGAGTTCTTC. Its translation: CAWSEPPLAGGSEFF. Using reference TRBV30 and TRBJ2-1 for the parts outside the CDR3, the full variable domain is SQTIHQWPATLVQPVGSPLSLECTVEGTSNPNLYWYRQAAGRGLQLLFYSVGIGQISSEVPQNLSASRPQDRQFILSSKKLLLSDSGFYLCAWSEPPLAGGSEFFGPGTRLTVL.

This clonotype was recorded at least ten times. The chain uses TRBV7-9 and TRBJ1-1, with D uncertain. Germline V lookup: CDR1 SEHNR, CDR2 FQNEAQ (reference sequence). V was clipped by 5 bases and J by 1 base, with 8 bases between them. The CDR3 consists of 13 residues. CDR3 DNA sequence: TGTGCCAGCAGCCCTGAAGAGAACACTGAAGCTTTCTTT. This sequence encodes CASSPEENTEAFF.

The gene calls are TRBV7-3 and TRBJ2-5; D possibly corresponds to TRBD1 (5 bases). Trimming removed 1 base from V and 5 bases from J, with 14 bases in between. The CDR3 totals 15 residues. In germline, CDR1 is SGHTA, CDR2 FQGTGA. The CDR3 here is CASSLSPGIRETQYF. The CDR3 DNA reads TGTGCCAGCAGCTTAAGCCCAGGGATTAGGGAGACCCAGTACTTC.

This clonotype was seen ten or more times. V usage is TRBV28 and J usage is TRBJ2-2, with a possible D match to TRBD2 (7 bases). V dropped 7 bases and J dropped 4 bases, with 16 bases sitting between them. CDR3 length: 15 amino acids. Germline CDR1 reads MDHEN; CDR2 reads SYDVKM. For the CDR3, the DNA is TGTGCCAGCACCCTAGGGGGGGCTAGCACCGGGGAGCTGTTTTTT. It yields the protein CASTLGGASTGELFF.